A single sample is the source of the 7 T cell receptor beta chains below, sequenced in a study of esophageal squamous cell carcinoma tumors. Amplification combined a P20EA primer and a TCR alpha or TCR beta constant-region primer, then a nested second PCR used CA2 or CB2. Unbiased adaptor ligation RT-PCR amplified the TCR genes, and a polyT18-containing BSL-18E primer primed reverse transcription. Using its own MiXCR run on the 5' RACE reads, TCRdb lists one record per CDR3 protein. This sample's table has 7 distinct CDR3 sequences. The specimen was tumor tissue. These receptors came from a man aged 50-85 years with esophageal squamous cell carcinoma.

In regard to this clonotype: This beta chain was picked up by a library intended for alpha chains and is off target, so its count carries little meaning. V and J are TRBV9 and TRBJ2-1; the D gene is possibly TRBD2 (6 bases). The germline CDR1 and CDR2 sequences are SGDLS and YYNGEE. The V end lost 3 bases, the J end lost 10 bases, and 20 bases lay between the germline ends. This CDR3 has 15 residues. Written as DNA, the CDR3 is TGTGCCAGCAGCGCCCTGGGGGACTCCTTCATAGAGCAGTTCTTC. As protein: CASSALGDSFIEQFF.

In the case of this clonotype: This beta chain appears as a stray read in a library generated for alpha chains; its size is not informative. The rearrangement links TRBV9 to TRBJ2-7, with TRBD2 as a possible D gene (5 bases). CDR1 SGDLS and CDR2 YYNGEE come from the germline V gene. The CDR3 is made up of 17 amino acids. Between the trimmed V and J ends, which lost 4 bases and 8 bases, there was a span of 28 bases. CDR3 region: CASSSPEAGLQLGQQYF. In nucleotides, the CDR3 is TGTGCCAGCAGCTCCCCGGAGGCTGGGTTGCAGCTAGGGCAGCAGTACTTC.

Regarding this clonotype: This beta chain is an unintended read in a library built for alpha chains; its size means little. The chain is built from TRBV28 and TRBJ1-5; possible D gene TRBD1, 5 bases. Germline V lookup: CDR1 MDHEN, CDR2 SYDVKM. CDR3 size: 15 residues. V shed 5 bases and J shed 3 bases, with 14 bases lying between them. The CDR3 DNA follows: TGTGCCAGCAGTCTCTACAGGAATCCCAATCAGCCCCAGCATTTT. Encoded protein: CASSLYRNPNQPQHF.

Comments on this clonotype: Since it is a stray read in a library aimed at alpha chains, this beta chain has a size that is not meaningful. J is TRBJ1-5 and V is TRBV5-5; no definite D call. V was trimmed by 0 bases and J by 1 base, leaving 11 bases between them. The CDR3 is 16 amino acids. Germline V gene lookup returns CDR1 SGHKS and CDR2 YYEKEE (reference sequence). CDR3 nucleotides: TGTGCCAGCAGCTTGGAGGCGTCGATCAGCAATCAGCCCCAGCATTTT. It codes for CASSLEASISNQPQHF.

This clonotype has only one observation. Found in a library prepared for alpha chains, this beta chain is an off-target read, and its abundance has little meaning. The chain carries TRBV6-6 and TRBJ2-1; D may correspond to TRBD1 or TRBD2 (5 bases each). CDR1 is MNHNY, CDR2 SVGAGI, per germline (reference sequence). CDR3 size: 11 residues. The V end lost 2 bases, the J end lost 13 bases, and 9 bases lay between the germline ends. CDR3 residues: CASSYPGTQFF. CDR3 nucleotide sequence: TGTGCCAGCAGTTACCCCGGGACCCAGTTCTTC.

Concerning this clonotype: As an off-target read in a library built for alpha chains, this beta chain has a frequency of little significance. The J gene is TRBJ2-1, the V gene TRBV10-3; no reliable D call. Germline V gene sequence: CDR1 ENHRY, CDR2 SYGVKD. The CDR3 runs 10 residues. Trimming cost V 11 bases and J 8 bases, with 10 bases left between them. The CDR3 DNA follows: TGTGCCCCACTTGGGCATGAGCAGTTCTTC. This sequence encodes CAPLGHEQFF.

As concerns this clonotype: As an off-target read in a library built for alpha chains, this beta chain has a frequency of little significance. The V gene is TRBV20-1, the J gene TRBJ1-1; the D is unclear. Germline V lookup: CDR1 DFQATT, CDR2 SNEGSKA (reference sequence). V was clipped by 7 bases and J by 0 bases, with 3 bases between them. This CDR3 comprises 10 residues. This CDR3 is CSGVNTEAFF. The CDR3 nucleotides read TGCAGTGGTGTGAACACTGAAGCTTTCTTT.